The next 15 T cell receptor beta chains were all read from a single sample in a study of T cell repertoires in cytomegalovirus infection. TCRdb called the reads again in MiXCR, with one record for every CDR3 protein. The data show approximately 990,000 distinct CDR3 sequences, under 40% seen once. These receptors lack a known antigen. Specimen: cultured CD8+ T cells from PBMCs, collected from culture after CMV antigen stimulation. Source of these receptors: a human donor in good health (CMV status not recorded). Some clones in this sample may be carry-over from other donors' samples.

The V gene is TRBV19, the J gene TRBJ1-2; 12 bases line up with TRBD1. This CDR3 has 14 residues. Germline V lookup: CDR1 LNHDA, CDR2 SQIVND (reference sequence). Losses at the gene ends were 2 bases for V and 13 bases for J; bases not matched to a gene: 8. CDR3 bases: TGTGCCAGTAGTATACCGGGACAGGGGGCCCGAGGCACCTTC. Amino acids: CASSIPGQGARGTF.

This clonotype was seen only a few times. The chain joins TRBV14 to TRBJ1-3; 11 positions agree with TRBD1. Germline trimming cut 4 bases from V and 4 bases from J; bases unmatched to any gene: 9. Germline V gene lookup returns CDR1 SGHDN and CDR2 FVKESK. The CDR3 is made up of 17 amino acids. CDR3 sequence (DNA): TGTGCCAGCAGCCCTATCGGACAGGGGGCGCAAGGAAACACCATATATTTT. It translates to CASSPIGQGAQGNTIYF.

This clonotype was seen a few times. V and J are TRBV4-1 and TRBJ2-1, with 7 bases lining up with TRBD1. This CDR3 comprises 15 residues. Trimming cost V 3 bases and J 9 bases; bases outside gene matches: 11. Per germline, CDR1 MGHRA and CDR2 YSYEKL. The CDR3 DNA is TGCGCCAGCAGCCATCGAGACAATTCAGGGGGTGAGCAGTTCTTC. This codes for CASSHRDNSGGEQFF.

This chain uses TRBV10-3 with TRBJ2-2; 9 bases line up with TRBD1. The J segment lost 1 base and the V segment lost 10 bases, leaving 7 bases of the junction unmatched. CDR3 length: 15 amino acids. Germline loops: CDR1 ENHRY, CDR2 SYGVKD. The CDR3: CATDRGSQNTGELFF. CDR3 DNA: TGTGCCACAGACAGGGGGTCTCAGAACACCGGGGAGCTGTTTTTT.

The J gene is TRBJ2-7, the V gene TRBV4-1; D unresolved. CDR3 length: 14 residues. The germline V gene has CDR1 MGHRA and CDR2 YSYEKL. The ends were cut back, 0 bases at V and 2 bases at J, with 8 bases in the middle. The CDR3 bases are TGCGCCAGCAGCCAAGAAGGCGACACCTACGAGCAGTACTTC. This codes for CASSQEGDTYEQYF.

This chain connects TRBV10-3 to TRBJ1-1; 7 bases map to TRBD1. CDR3 length equals 15 residues. Germline trimming cut 6 bases from V and 2 bases from J; bases unmatched to any gene: 9. Germline loops: CDR1 ENHRY, CDR2 SYGVKD. The CDR3: CAIRSSGTVNTEAFF. The CDR3 nucleotides are TGTGCCATCAGATCCTCGGGGACAGTCAACACTGAAGCTTTCTTT.

The chain joins TRBV4-2 to TRBJ1-4; the D is unclear. There are 12 residues in the CDR3. Germline CDR1 LGHNA, CDR2 YNFKEQ. V lost 6 bases to trimming and J lost 8 bases, with 10 bases between them. CDR3 bases: TGTGCCAGCAGTGACGAAGGCGAAAAACTGTTTTTT. Translated: CASSDEGEKLFF.

The chain combines TRBV11-2 with TRBJ1-4; TRBD1 matches 7 bases. With V trimmed by 0 bases and J by 8 bases, 6 bases remained unmatched. Germline V CDR1 and CDR2: SGHAT, FQNNGV. The CDR3 runs to 15 residues. DNA of the CDR3: TGTGCCAGCAGCTTAGAAGACAGGGTAGGAGAAAAACTGTTTTTT. Translation gives CASSLEDRVGEKLFF.

This clonotype was seen a few times. The chain links TRBV7-6 to TRBJ1-5; D not resolved. The CDR3 consists of 13 residues. CDR1 is SGHVS, CDR2 FNYEAQ, per germline. Trimming shortened V by 2 bases and J by 7 bases, and 9 bases separated the two germline ends. The CDR3 bases are TGTGCCAGCAGCTTACTCTCTACCCAGCCCCAGCATTTT. Translated, it gives CASSLLSTQPQHF.

This clonotype was counted only a few times. This chain links TRBV7-2 with TRBJ2-7; no clear D gene. The CDR3 spans 12 residues. Germline V gene data show CDR1 as SGHTA and CDR2 as FQGNSA. The V end was cut by 7 bases, the J end by 5 bases, with 12 bases between. CDR3 sequence reads: CASTSIPHEQYF. The CDR3 DNA reads as TGTGCCAGCACCTCCATCCCCCACGAGCAGTACTTC.

This chain joins TRBV13 and TRBJ2-1; D is unclear. The length of the CDR3 is 15 residues. Per the germline V gene, CDR1 is PRHDT and CDR2 is FYEKMQ (reference sequence). Trimming shortened V by 4 bases and J by 0 bases, and 10 bases separated the two germline ends. CDR3 residues: CASSSRWVSYNEQFF. The DNA of the CDR3 is TGTGCCAGCAGCTCCCGCTGGGTCTCCTACAATGAGCAGTTCTTC.

This clonotype was picked up many times. The chain recombines TRBV7-2 with TRBJ1-6, with 9 bases that match TRBD1. Per germline, CDR1 SGHTA and CDR2 FQGNSA. V gave up 3 bases and J gave up 8 bases; unmatched junction bases: 5. This CDR3 has 15 amino acids. CDR3 DNA sequence: TGTGCCAGCAGCTTCCGGGACAGGGACTATTCACCCCTCCACTTT. The encoded protein is CASSFRDRDYSPLHF.

The chain has TRBV6-1 and TRBJ1-1; D is unresolved. Germline V lookup: CDR1 MNHNS, CDR2 SASEGT. V lost 1 base, J lost 0 bases, and 6 bases lay in between. The CDR3 sequence is 14 residues long. CDR3 coding DNA: TGTGCCAGCAGTGAAGGCAGATTGAACACTGAAGCTTTCTTT. Translation: CASSEGRLNTEAFF.

The chain joins TRBV20-1 to TRBJ2-2, with 8 bases lining up with TRBD2. Germline V CDR1 and CDR2: DFQATT, SNEGSKA (reference sequence). The CDR3 is made up of 13 amino acids. Losses at the gene ends were 5 bases for V and 5 bases for J; bases not matched to a gene: 4. This chain's CDR3 is CSAWRGATGELFF. Written as DNA, the CDR3 is TGCAGTGCTTGGCGGGGGGCGACCGGGGAGCTGTTTTTT.

The V gene is TRBV6-6, the J gene TRBJ2-1, with D maybe TRBD2 (5 bases). The CDR3 is made up of 15 amino acids. Germline V gives CDR1 MNHNY, CDR2 SVGAGI (reference sequence). The V gene lost 4 bases and the J gene lost 5 bases, with 15 bases spanning the gap. The CDR3 DNA follows: TGTGCCAGCAGTTTCCGGACCTCCGGGGACAATGAGCAGTTCTTC. Its translation is CASSFRTSGDNEQFF.